The 2 T cell receptor beta chains given below trace back to one sample, sequenced in a study of CD8 T cells in ankylosing spondylitis. TCRdb re-called the 5' RACE reads through MiXCR, storing one row per CDR3 protein. Among over 100,000 distinct CDR3 sequences, more than 6.5% were seen once, and the ten largest hold less than 15%. Specimen: blood, either unsorted or a sorted T cell fraction (not recorded which). These receptors all come from a male donor with ankylosing spondylitis or in good health (not recorded which).

The table lists this clonotype with many counts. The genes are TRBV7-3 and TRBJ2-1; 11 bases are shared with TRBD2. Germline loops: CDR1 SGHTA, CDR2 FQGTGA. Losses at the gene ends were 5 bases for V and 7 bases for J; bases not matched to a gene: 7. This CDR3 region has 15 residues. This chain's CDR3 is CASSASGGMMNEQFF. CDR3 sequence (DNA): TGTGCCAGCAGCGCTAGCGGGGGGATGATGAATGAGCAGTTCTTC.

At least ten counts were recorded for this clonotype. This chain connects TRBV9 to TRBJ2-1; 7 nucleotides line up with TRBD1. The CDR3 length is 16 residues. V shed 4 bases and J 4 bases; nucleotides not matched to a gene: 11. Germline values: CDR1 SGDLS, CDR2 YYNGEE. CDR3: CASSPQGYSLYNEQFF. DNA of the CDR3: TGTGCCAGCAGCCCACAGGGGTACTCCCTATACAATGAGCAGTTCTTC.